The source of this T cell receptor beta chain is a study of blood T cell repertoires in COVID-19. Whole-study context: COVID-19 samples collected from the United States, Italy and Spain covered acute and convalescent phases.

Authors' methods: It was from reference gene primer amplification that nucleated cell counts were estimated. Produced via immunoSEQ multiplex PCR; TCRdb's table is partial and in-frame only. Clonal size and the V and J genes are those of that table, whereas D and trimming came from the DNA. This repertoire shows approximately 250,000 clones, around 88% found once; its top ten account for under 5%. Participant age was roughly 18 to 100 years, and participants resided in 20 to 30 US areas. Each recovered donor of Cohort 3 presented with two negative PCRs, clearance, or symptom resolution. From germline, CDR1 is LGHDT and CDR2 YNNKEL (reference sequence). The length of the CDR3 is 16 residues. V lost 5 bases to trimming and J lost 8 bases, with 22 bases between them.

Specimen: PBMCs or T cells enriched from blood (not recorded which). The chain recombines TRBV3-1 (or the pseudogene TRBV3-2) with TRBJ2-1; a possible D gene is TRBD1 (5 bases). This TCR was recovered from a woman aged 25 to 39 who had recovered from COVID-19. Here the CDR3 reads CASSRHRGAEIYEQFF. DNA for the CDR3: TGTGCCAGCAGCAGACACCGTGGGGCGGAGATTTATGAGCAGTTCTTC.